A selection of T cell receptor beta chains follows, all from one sample in a study of blood T cell repertoires in COVID-19. This table comes from immunoSEQ multiplex PCR, and its TCRdb copy is limited to in-frame clones, with some not included. Of about 71,000 clones listed, about four fifths were seen once; the top ten hold about an eighth. The sample was peripheral blood. These receptors were taken from a woman aged 80 or over with acute or convalescent COVID-19. Both conserved end residues are part of each CDR3. The order of the fields is clone size, J gene, V gene, D gene, CDR3 DNA, CDR3 protein. A D gene is named only where the DNA matches it firmly. Only part of the rows carry a size: once, few, many, or a class if the clone is expanded.

-	TRBJ1-5	TRBV24-1	TRBD1	TGTGCCACCAGTGACGGACAGGGGGGAGCCCAGCATTTT	CATSDGQGGAQHF
-	TRBJ1-2	TRBV24-1	TRBD1	TGTGCCACCAGTGATCCTGGGACAGGGCAAGGTGGCTACACCTTC	CATSDPGTGQGGYTF
-	TRBJ2-1	TRBV19	TRBD2	TGTGCCAGTAGTATAAGGCCCCCGGGTAGCGGGAGGGCGAATGAGCAGTTCTTC	CASSIRPPGSGRANEQFF
-	TRBJ1-1	TRBV11-2	-	TGTGCCAGCAGCTTAGTGGCAGGGCCGAACACTGAAGCTTTCTTT	CASSLVAGPNTEAFF
-	TRBJ2-2	TRBV5-4	TRBD1	TGTGCCAGCAGCCCGACAGGGCGGACCGGGGAGCTGTTTTTT	CASSPTGRTGELFF
-	TRBJ2-3	TRBV2	-	TGTGCCAGCAGGGAGTCATGGGAGGTTACGCAGTATTTT	CASRESWEVTQYF
few	TRBJ1-5	TRBV28	TRBD1	TGTGCCAGCAGCCTCGACAGGGGGTGGACTCAGCCCCAGCATTTT	CASSLDRGWTQPQHF
-	TRBJ1-5	TRBV6-1	TRBD1	TGTGCCAGCAGTGAAGCGCGACAGGGGGATTATAGCAATCAGCCCCAGCATTTT	CASSEARQGDYSNQPQHF
-	TRBJ1-2	TRBV6-5	-	TGTGCCAGCAGTATCCCCCCCGGTCACTATGGCTACACCTTC	CASSIPPGHYGYTF
-	TRBJ2-7	TRBV30	-	TGTGCCTGGAGTGTACCGTTGGGGCGTACCTACGAGCAGTACTTC	CAWSVPLGRTYEQYF
few	TRBJ2-3	TRBV10-3	TRBD1	TGTGCCATCAGTGAGGGGATCCGGGACAGGGGAAGCACAGATACGCAGTATTTT	CAISEGIRDRGSTDTQYF
-	TRBJ2-7	TRBV29-1	-	TGCAGCGGGGGCCACGGAGACTACGAGCAGTACTTC	CSGGHGDYEQYF
-	TRBJ1-1	TRBV12-2	-	TGTGCAAGTCGCCTTAGGGGGATTGGGACTGAAGCTTTCTTT	CASRLRGIGTEAFF
-	TRBJ2-6	TRBV2	-	TGTGCCAGCAGTAGGGATGAGCGGTCTGGGGCCAACGTCCTGACTTTC	CASSRDERSGANVLTF
few	TRBJ2-7	TRBV19	TRBD1	TGTGCCAGTAGTCTCACTTTCGGACAGGGCTACGAGCAGTACTTC	CASSLTFGQGYEQYF
-	TRBJ1-5	TRBV24-1	-	TGTGCCACCAGTGACCAGACAGGTACTAATCAGCCCCAGCATTTT	CATSDQTGTNQPQHF
-	TRBJ1-1	TRBV10-3	-	TGTGCCATCAGTGAGTCAGTAGGGAGGGCTGAAGCTTTCTTT	CAISESVGRAEAFF
-	TRBJ2-7	TRBV3-1/TRBV3-2	-	TGTGCCAGCAGCCAAGATAGACGGGAAAAAACACACGAGCAGTACTTC	CASSQDRREKTHEQYF
-	TRBJ2-1	TRBV7-3	TRBD2	TGTGCCAGCAGCTTAACCCCCGTGCGGGAGGGACCCTACAATGAGCAGTTCTTC	CASSLTPVREGPYNEQFF
few	TRBJ2-3	TRBV2	TRBD2	TGTGCCAGCTCAATAAAGGGCCTAGCGGGAGGAGATACGCAGTATTTT	CASSIKGLAGGDTQYF
-	TRBJ1-4	TRBV3-1/TRBV3-2	-	TGTGCCAGCAGCCGTTCCACAAATGAAAAACTGTTTTTT	CASSRSTNEKLFF
-	TRBJ1-3	TRBV9	-	TGTGCCAGCAGCGTAGAACAGGGTCACGGAAACACCATATATTTT	CASSVEQGHGNTIYF
-	TRBJ2-1	TRBV7-2	TRBD2	TGTGCCAGCAGCTGGAGGATTGGGGGGCTAGCGGGAGTTAATGAGCAGTTCTTC	CASSWRIGGLAGVNEQFF
-	TRBJ2-1	TRBV5-1	TRBD1	TGCGCCAGTCGAACAGGGGATGCGTACAATGAGCAGTTCTTC	CASRTGDAYNEQFF
-	TRBJ2-7	TRBV28	-	TGTGCCAGCAGTTTGGGGGCCACCTACGAGCAGTACTTC	CASSLGATYEQYF
once	TRBJ2-7	TRBV10-3	-	TGTGCCATCAGCCCGGGACACAACTACGAGCAGTACTTC	CAISPGHNYEQYF
-	TRBJ2-7	TRBV3-1/TRBV3-2	TRBD1	TGTGCCAGCAGCTCCGGGACAGGGTCCTACGAGCAGTACTTC	CASSSGTGSYEQYF
-	TRBJ2-1	TRBV27	TRBD2	TGTGCCAGCAGTTTATCGACTAGCAGTTCCTACAATGAGCAGTTCTTC	CASSLSTSSSYNEQFF
few	TRBJ2-7	TRBV18	-	TGTGCCAGCTCACCAACCAGTCTAGGAGGGGGCGACTTC	CASSPTSLGGGDF
-	TRBJ1-3	TRBV4-2	-	TGTGCCAGCAGCCAAGGAGGTTCCAGCTCTGGAAACACCATATATTTT	CASSQGGSSSGNTIYF
once	TRBJ2-6	TRBV6-2/TRBV6-3	TRBD2	TGTGCCAGCAGTTACCAGGGAGCGGGAGGGCCTACCGGGGCCAACGTCCTGACTTTC	CASSYQGAGGPTGANVLTF
-	TRBJ2-2	TRBV18	-	TGTGCCAGCTCACCCCGACAGAACACCGGGGAGCTGTTTTTT	CASSPRQNTGELFF
-	TRBJ1-2	TRBV4-2	TRBD1	TGTGCCAGCAGCCGACCCGGGGACAGGTACTTCTATGGCTACACCTTC	CASSRPGDRYFYGYTF
-	TRBJ1-2	TRBV27	-	TGTGCCAGCAGGCAGACAGTTAACTATGGCTACACCTTC	CASRQTVNYGYTF
-	TRBJ2-2	TRBV6-5	TRBD2	TGTGCCAGCAGTTACGAGGGCGGGAGGGCCACCGGGGAGCTGTTTTTT	CASSYEGGRATGELFF
-	TRBJ1-6	TRBV30	TRBD1	TGTGCCTGGAGTACAGGGGTCATCACCCTCCACTTT	CAWSTGVITLHF
once	TRBJ1-2	TRBV9	-	TGTGCCAGCAGCACAAACCTCCTCTCAGGCCGCCGCTCCATCTATGGCTACACCTTC	CASSTNLLSGRRSIYGYTF
-	TRBJ1-1	TRBV6-6	-	TGTGCCAGCAGTTCCCTGAGGGCGGCCGACACTGAAGCTTTCTTT	CASSSLRAADTEAFF
-	TRBJ2-3	TRBV3-1/TRBV3-2	TRBD2	TGTGCCAGCAGCCATAGAGCGGGGGGAGCAGATACGCAGTATTTT	CASSHRAGGADTQYF
-	TRBJ1-2	TRBV25-1	TRBD1	TGTGCCAGCAGTGGGCGGACAGGGGGCAGCATTAACTATGGCTACACCTTC	CASSGRTGGSINYGYTF
-	TRBJ2-1	TRBV5-1	TRBD2	TGCGCCAGCAGCTTGCACCTAGCGGCAATCTCCTACAATGAGCAGTTCTTC	CASSLHLAAISYNEQFF
-	TRBJ1-1	TRBV5-1	-	TGCGCCAGCAGCTTGGCAGGCAGCTTGAACACTGAAGCTTTCTTT	CASSLAGSLNTEAFF
many	TRBJ2-2	TRBV30	-	TGTGCCTGGAGGGAGCGGATTATCACCGGGGAGCTGTTTTTT	CAWRERIITGELFF
-	TRBJ2-7	TRBV6-6	TRBD2	TGTGCCAGCAGTTACTCGGGACTAGCGTTAGGGCAGTACTTC	CASSYSGLALGQYF
-	TRBJ2-1	TRBV29-1	TRBD2	TGCAGCGTTGATCCTAGCGGGATTCACAATGAGCAGTTCTTC	CSVDPSGIHNEQFF
-	TRBJ2-7	TRBV18	-	TGTGCCAGCTCACAGCCCCGCGGCGAGCAGTACTTC	CASSQPRGEQYF